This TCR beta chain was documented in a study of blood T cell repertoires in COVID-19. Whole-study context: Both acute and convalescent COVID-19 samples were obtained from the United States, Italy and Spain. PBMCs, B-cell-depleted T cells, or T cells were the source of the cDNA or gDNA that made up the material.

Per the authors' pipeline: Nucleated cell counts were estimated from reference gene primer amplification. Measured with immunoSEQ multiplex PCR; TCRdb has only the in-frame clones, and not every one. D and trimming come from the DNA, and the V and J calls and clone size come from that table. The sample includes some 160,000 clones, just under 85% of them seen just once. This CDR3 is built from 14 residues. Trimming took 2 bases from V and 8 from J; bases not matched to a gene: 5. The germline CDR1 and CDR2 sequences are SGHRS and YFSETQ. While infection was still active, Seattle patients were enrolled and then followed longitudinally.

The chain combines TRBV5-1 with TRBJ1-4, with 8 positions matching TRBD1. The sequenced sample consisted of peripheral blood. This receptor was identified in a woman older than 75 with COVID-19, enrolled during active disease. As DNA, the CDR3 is TGCGCCAGCAGCTTACAGGGGGTTGGAGAAAAACTGTTTTTT. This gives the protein CASSLQGVGEKLFF. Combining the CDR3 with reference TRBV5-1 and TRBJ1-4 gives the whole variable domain KAGVTQTPRYLIKTRGQQVTLSCSPISGHRSVSWYQQTPGQGLQFLFEYFSETQRNKGNFPGRFSGRQFSNSRSEMNVSTLELGDSALYLCASSLQGVGEKLFFGSGTQLSVL.